Listed below are T cell receptor beta chains from one sample, sequenced in a study of T cells in Graves' hyperthyroidism and ophthalmopathy. TCRdb reprocessed the multiplex PCR reads via MiXCR and lists one record per CDR3 protein. The repertoire includes hundreds of thousands of distinct CDR3 sequences, around a sixth of them detected once, and approximately 8% sits in the top ten. The specimen sequenced was blood. These receptors came from a woman aged 18-29 years with Graves' hyperthyroidism. Each CDR3 is given with its conserved first and last residue. A D gene is named only where the DNA matches it firmly. Size tells how often a clone was seen (once, few, many) or the class of an expanded clone, and some rows leave it out.

TRBV5-1	TRBJ1-2	TRBD1	few	TGCGCCAGCAGCTTGGGGCGGGGCGACAGGGAGAAGGACTATGGCTACACCTTC	CASSLGRGDREKDYGYTF
TRBV20-1	TRBJ2-3	.	.	TGCAGTGCTAGAGATATAGGAGCGACGCAGTATTTT	CSARDIGATQYF
TRBV7-9	TRBJ2-7	.	many	TGTGCCAGCAGCCCGAAGGCGGCTAGCATGGACTACGAGCAGTACTTC	CASSPKAASMDYEQYF
TRBV7-9	TRBJ2-1	.	many	TGTGCCAGCAGCTTCAACCAAGGGAGCCACAATGAGCAGTTCTTC	CASSFNQGSHNEQFF
TRBV12-3/TRBV12-4	TRBJ2-7	TRBD1	many	TGTGCCAGCAGTTTAGAGGGACAGCGCTCCTACGAGCAGTACTTC	CASSLEGQRSYEQYF
TRBV6-5	TRBJ1-1	.	many	TGTGCCAGCAGTTACTCAACAACTGAAGCTTTCTTT	CASSYSTTEAFF
TRBV7-8	TRBJ2-3	TRBD2	many	TGTGCCAGCAGCCAAGGACTAGCAATCACAGATACGCAGTATTTT	CASSQGLAITDTQYF
TRBV7-9	TRBJ2-5	TRBD2	.	TGCGCCAGCAGCCAACGACTAGCGGGGGTTGAAGAGACCCAGTACTTC	CASSQRLAGVEETQYF
TRBV12-3/TRBV12-4	TRBJ1-1	TRBD1	many	TGTGCCAGCAGTTTAGCGACAGGGGGCCCGACTGAAGCTTTCTTT	CASSLATGGPTEAFF
TRBV4-1	TRBJ2-7	TRBD2	few	TGCGCCAGCAGCCACCCCCTAGCGGGTCCCACCAACCACGAGCAGTACTTC	CASSHPLAGPTNHEQYF
TRBV2	TRBJ2-5	TRBD2	many	TGTGCCACTACGACTAGCGCGCGAGAGACCCAGTACTTC	CATTTSARETQYF
TRBV18	TRBJ1-5	.	many	TGTGCCAGCTCACCACGGGAAGGGACGGGCAATCAGCCCCAGCATTTT	CASSPREGTGNQPQHF
TRBV20-1	TRBJ2-1	.	many	TGCAGTGCCCAGTCGGTGGGCAGGGTGAGCAATGAGCAGTTCTTC	CSAQSVGRVSNEQFF
TRBV7-6	TRBJ2-2	.	.	TGTGCCAGCAGCTTACTTTATATGGTTGGGAACGGGGAGCTGTTTTTT	CASSLLYMVGNGELFF
TRBV3-1	TRBJ2-3	.	many	TGTGCCAGCAGCCAAGAGGGGCGGCAGACAGATACGCAGTATTTT	CASSQEGRQTDTQYF
TRBV12-3/TRBV12-4	TRBJ1-2	TRBD1	.	TGTGCCAGCAGGGAACCTACAGGGGACTACTATGGCTACACCTTC	CASREPTGDYYGYTF
TRBV18	TRBJ1-1	.	many	TGTGCCAGCTCAAATGCGAGGAACACTGAAGCTTTCTTT	CASSNARNTEAFF
TRBV2	TRBJ2-3	TRBD2	.	TGTGCCAGCAGACCCGGGACTAGCGGGGGGATGAGAGATACGCAGTATTTT	CASRPGTSGGMRDTQYF
TRBV12-3/TRBV12-4	TRBJ1-1	.	many	TGTGCCAGCAGTCCTACCCGACAAGGAACACTGGTTGCTTTCTTT	CASSPTRQGTLVAFF
TRBV20-1	TRBJ1-1	.	few	TGCAGTGCTAGAGATAGCCCGGGCACTGAAGCTTTCTTT	CSARDSPGTEAFF
TRBV29-1	TRBJ2-1	.	many	TGCAGCGTTGAAAGGGGGAGGTTAGGGGATGAGCAGTTCTTC	CSVERGRLGDEQFF
TRBV6-1	TRBJ2-3	TRBD2	.	TGTGCCAGCAGACGAGAAGCGGGGGGCCAGCGAGATACGCAGTATTTT	CASRREAGGQRDTQYF